This T cell receptor beta chain is drawn from a study of blood T cell repertoires in COVID-19. Study-wide context: Acute and convalescent COVID-19 specimens originated in the United States, Italy and Spain. In each case, the material was cDNA or gDNA derived from T cells, B-cell-depleted T cells, or PBMCs.

Per the original methods: Reference gene primer amplification gave nucleated cell count estimates. Method: immunoSEQ multiplex PCR; TCRdb's copy keeps in-frame clones and lacks some. D and trimming come from the DNA, and the V and J calls and clone size come from that table. In the table there are 200,000 to 300,000 clones, 75% to 90% of which are singletons. The TCR comes from a man aged 55 to 69 who had recovered from COVID-19. The sequencing sample was made of peripheral blood.

CDR3 sequence: CASSPTGHGANYGYTF. DNA for the CDR3: TGTGCCAGCTCACCAACAGGACATGGTGCTAACTATGGCTACACCTTC. The V call is TRBV18, the J call TRBJ1-2; D perhaps matches TRBD1 (5 bases). Germline CDR1 reads KGHSH; CDR2 reads LQKENI. V was cut by 2 bases and J by 0 bases, with 13 bases left in between. CDR3 length: 16 amino acids.